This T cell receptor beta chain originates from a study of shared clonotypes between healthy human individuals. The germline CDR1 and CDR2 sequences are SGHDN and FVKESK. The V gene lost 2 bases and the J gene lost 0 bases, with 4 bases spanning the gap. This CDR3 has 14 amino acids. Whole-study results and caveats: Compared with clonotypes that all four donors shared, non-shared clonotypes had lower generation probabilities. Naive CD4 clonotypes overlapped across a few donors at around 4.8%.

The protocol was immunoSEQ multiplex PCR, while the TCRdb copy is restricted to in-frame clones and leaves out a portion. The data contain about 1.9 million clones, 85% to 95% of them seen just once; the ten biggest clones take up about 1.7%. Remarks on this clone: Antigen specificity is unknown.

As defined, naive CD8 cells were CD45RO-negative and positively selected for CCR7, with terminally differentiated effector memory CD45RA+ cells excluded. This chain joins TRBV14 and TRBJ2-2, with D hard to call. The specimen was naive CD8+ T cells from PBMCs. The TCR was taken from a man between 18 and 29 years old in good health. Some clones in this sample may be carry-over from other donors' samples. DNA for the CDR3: TGTGCCAGCAGCCAATCAGCGAACACCGGGGAGCTGTTTTTT. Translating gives CASSQSANTGELFF.